The rows below give T cell receptor beta chains drawn from one sample of a study of cytomegalovirus exposure and HLA in healthy donors. Here immunoSEQ multiplex PCR was the method, and the copy in TCRdb shows in-frame clones only, minus some. The sample carries 150,000 or so clones, approximately 80% recorded once. Sequencing was performed on PBMCs. The receptors shown here come from a woman aged 18-29 years in good health and CMV-seronegative. CDR3s include the opening cysteine and the closing phenylalanine or tryptophan. Fields, in order: CDR3 DNA, CDR3 protein, J gene, D gene, clone size, V gene. D genes are given only for firm matches. The size of a clone is reported for some rows only, either as once, few or many, or as a class for expanded clones.

TGTGCCAGCAGCTTGGGCGGGGTTGGAAACACCATATATTTT	CASSLGGVGNTIYF	TRBJ1-3	NA	NA	TRBV5-4
TGTGCCAGCAGAGGGACTAGCGGAGCCTACGAGCAGTACTTC	CASRGTSGAYEQYF	TRBJ2-7	TRBD2	NA	TRBV6-5
TGTGCCAGCAGCTTGGGGCCCTCTGAAAAACTGTTTTTT	CASSLGPSEKLFF	TRBJ1-4	NA	NA	TRBV9
TGTGCCAGCAGCTTAGGAGCGGGAGTGGAGACCCAGTACTTC	CASSLGAGVETQYF	TRBJ2-5	TRBD2	NA	TRBV7-3
TGTGCCAGCAGCTTTACACTTGGACAAGGCACAGATACGCAGTATTTT	CASSFTLGQGTDTQYF	TRBJ2-3	NA	NA	TRBV7-9
TGTGCCAGCAGTTTTTGGACTAGCGGACCCGACAATGAGCAGTTCTTC	CASSFWTSGPDNEQFF	TRBJ2-1	TRBD2	NA	TRBV28
TGTGCCTGGGCGACCTCGGGTCCATTGTGGGACACTGAAGCTTTCTTT	CAWATSGPLWDTEAFF	TRBJ1-1	NA	few	TRBV30
TGTGCCAGCTCACCACCGGGACAGGGGAATGAGCAGTTCTTC	CASSPPGQGNEQFF	TRBJ2-1	TRBD1	NA	TRBV18
TGTGCCAGCAGCCACCCCTCTAGCGGGAGAGATACGCAGTATTTT	CASSHPSSGRDTQYF	TRBJ2-3	TRBD2	few	TRBV5-4
TGTGCCAGCAGCCGCGGGACAGAAAATCAGCCCCAGCATTTT	CASSRGTENQPQHF	TRBJ1-5	TRBD1	NA	TRBV11-2
TGTGCCAGCAGCTCCAGGGACAGGGAGCAGCCCCAGCATTTT	CASSSRDREQPQHF	TRBJ1-5	TRBD1	NA	TRBV7-8
TGTGCCACGTTGGCAGGGCCGGGTGAAAAACTGTTTTTT	CATLAGPGEKLFF	TRBJ1-4	NA	NA	TRBV28
TGTGCCTGGAGGGGACTAGCCCCCGGGACCCAGTACTTC	CAWRGLAPGTQYF	TRBJ2-5	TRBD2	NA	TRBV30
TGCGCCAGCACGATCGGCGGACTCTCCTACGAGCAGTACTTC	CASTIGGLSYEQYF	TRBJ2-7	NA	NA	TRBV10-2
TGTGCCAGTACTAGGACAGGTTTAAATAATTCACCCCTCCACTTT	CASTRTGLNNSPLHF	TRBJ1-6	TRBD1	NA	TRBV19
TGTGCCAGCAGTGTTGGCCGGGGAGGGGGGGAGCAGTACTTC	CASSVGRGGGEQYF	TRBJ2-7	NA	NA	TRBV2
TGTGCCAGCACGTATTTCAGGACAAGCACTGAAGCTTTCTTT	CASTYFRTSTEAFF	TRBJ1-1	NA	NA	TRBV7-8
TGTGCCAGCAGACCCGGGGGGGCCCCTGAAGCTTTCTTT	CASRPGGAPEAFF	TRBJ1-1	NA	NA	TRBV27
TGTGCCACCATCCCGGGAAGCGGGAGGGGCGGCGAGCAGTACTTC	CATIPGSGRGGEQYF	TRBJ2-7	TRBD2	NA	TRBV6-6
TGTGCCAGAAGCTTAGAAGGCGCGGGACAGGGGCTTAAAAAAGGTGGTCAGCCCCAGCATTTT	CARSLEGAGQGLKKGGQPQHF	TRBJ1-5	NA	NA	TRBV7-5
TGTGCCAGCAGTTTGGAGGGGGCGCGGACTGAAGCTTTCTTT	CASSLEGARTEAFF	TRBJ1-1	TRBD1	NA	TRBV28
TGTGCCAGCCGTCGTGAAGGGAGGGCTCAAGAGACCCAGTACTTC	CASRREGRAQETQYF	TRBJ2-5	TRBD2	NA	TRBV27
TGTGCCATCCCCGGGACAGCGACTTCTGGAAACACCATATATTTT	CAIPGTATSGNTIYF	TRBJ1-3	TRBD1	NA	TRBV15
TGCGCCAGCAGCTGGGACAGGGAGAGCGAGCAGTACTTC	CASSWDRESEQYF	TRBJ2-7	TRBD1	NA	TRBV5-1
TGCGCCAGCAGCGGGACTAGCGGGACCAACGACTGGACCTACGAGCAGTACTTC	CASSGTSGTNDWTYEQYF	TRBJ2-7	TRBD2	NA	TRBV10-2
TGTGCCAGCAGTGCGAACGGGGGGGGCGGTCAGCCCCAGCATTTT	CASSANGGGGQPQHF	TRBJ1-5	NA	NA	TRBV2
TGTGCCAGCCCCCCACGGACAGGGCGAAACACCGGGGAGCTGTTTTTT	CASPPRTGRNTGELFF	TRBJ2-2	TRBD1	NA	TRBV14
TGTGCCAGTAGTAGGGGACTAGCGGGATCCTACGAGCAGTACTTC	CASSRGLAGSYEQYF	TRBJ2-7	TRBD2	few	TRBV19
TGTGCCAGCAAGGGCAGGGCTGGAAACACCATATATTTT	CASKGRAGNTIYF	TRBJ1-3	NA	NA	TRBV2
TGTGCCACCAGCTCCGGACTAGCGGGAGGCCGTAACGAGCAGTACTTC	CATSSGLAGGRNEQYF	TRBJ2-7	TRBD2	NA	TRBV15
TGTGCCAGCAACCCGAGCGGAAGCTCCTACAATGAGCAGTTCTTC	CASNPSGSSYNEQFF	TRBJ2-1	NA	NA	TRBV9
TGTGCCAGCAGCGTAGCTACTTACGCAGATACGCAGTATTTT	CASSVATYADTQYF	TRBJ2-3	NA	NA	TRBV9
TGTGCCAGCAGCTTAGGAACAGGGGGCACTGAAAAACTGTTTTTT	CASSLGTGGTEKLFF	TRBJ1-4	TRBD1	NA	TRBV11-2
TGTGCCAGCAGTTGGGGACTAGCGGGAGAAGGCGGGGAGCTGTTTTTT	CASSWGLAGEGGELFF	TRBJ2-2	TRBD2	few	TRBV28
TGTGCCAGTAGTACCCTTGGGACTAGCGGGAGGGTGGGCACCGGGGAGCTGTTTTTT	CASSTLGTSGRVGTGELFF	TRBJ2-2	TRBD2	NA	TRBV19
TGTGCCAGTAAAACATATAGGACTAGCGGGAGGGCTCACGAGCAGTACTTC	CASKTYRTSGRAHEQYF	TRBJ2-7	TRBD2	NA	TRBV19
TGTGCCAGCAGCTTCAGGGGCATTAGCAATCAGCCCCAGCATTTT	CASSFRGISNQPQHF	TRBJ1-5	NA	NA	TRBV11-2
TGCACCAACATACCTTTAGGGACTAGCGGGTTGGGGGATACGCAGTATTTT	CTNIPLGTSGLGDTQYF	TRBJ2-3	NA	NA	TRBV1
TGTGCCAGCAGCCTCGGACAGATCAATCAGCCCCAGCATTTT	CASSLGQINQPQHF	TRBJ1-5	NA	NA	TRBV11-2
TGCAGCGTTATAGATGAAGGGGATGGCTACACCTTC	CSVIDEGDGYTF	TRBJ1-2	NA	few	TRBV29-1
TGTGCCACCTCGGACAGGGGGATCTACAATGAGCAGTTCTTC	CATSDRGIYNEQFF	TRBJ2-1	TRBD1	NA	TRBV27
TGTGCCAGCAGCCCACAACAGGGGACGCAGTATTTT	CASSPQQGTQYF	TRBJ2-3	TRBD1	once	TRBV11-3
TGTGCCAGCAGTTCAGAAAAGGACGGACAGAGGGAAGGCTACACCTTC	CASSSEKDGQREGYTF	TRBJ1-2	NA	NA	TRBV27
TGTGCCAGCAGTCTCCTACAGGGAATGAGTAAGCCCCAGCATTTT	CASSLLQGMSKPQHF	TRBJ1-5	NA	NA	TRBV28